The rows below give T cell receptor beta chains drawn from one sample of a study of post-analysis software for immune sequencing data. TCRdb re-derived calls from the PCR reads in MiXCR, one entry per CDR3 protein. The table includes 550,000 to 700,000 distinct CDR3 sequences, 44% detected once. Specimen: blood. Source of these receptors: a girl aged 10-17 years with multiple sclerosis. The CDR3 runs from the conserved cysteine through the conserved F or W. A D gene is named only where the DNA matches it firmly. Rows give clone size only sometimes, using once, few, many, or a class for an expanded clone.

-,TRBJ1-2,TRBV11-2,few,CASSLNQGRDGYTF,TGTGCCAGCAGCTTGAATCAGGGGCGGGATGGCTACACCTTC
-,TRBJ1-1,TRBV12-3/TRBV12-4,once,CASSLRQTEAFF,TGTGCCAGCAGTTTGAGGCAAACGGAAGCTTTCTTT
TRBD1,TRBJ2-1,TRBV5-1,few,CASSYTGVPYNEQFF,TGCGCCAGCAGCTACACAGGGGTCCCCTACAATGAGCAGTTCTTC
-,TRBJ2-4,TRBV7-9,-,CASSFDNIQYF,TGTGCCAGCAGCTTTGACAACATTCAGTACTTC
TRBD1,TRBJ2-7,TRBV27,-,CASSLSWQGDDYEQYF,TGTGCCAGCAGTTTATCGTGGCAGGGGGACGACTACGAGCAGTACTTC
-,TRBJ2-7,TRBV27,-,CASRGGGNSGYNEQYF,TGTGCCAGCAGAGGGGGGGGGAACAGTGGCTACAATGAGCAGTACTTC
-,TRBJ2-2,TRBV5-4,-,CASRQGTFDSGELFF,TGTGCCAGCAGACAGGGCACCTTCGATTCCGGGGAGCTGTTTTTT
-,TRBJ1-1,TRBV20-1,-,CSARGSLNTEAFF,TGCAGTGCTAGAGGCAGTCTGAACACTGAAGCTTTCTTT
TRBD1,TRBJ2-7,TRBV2,-,CASSGTGTPYEQYF,TGTGCCAGCAGTGGGACAGGTACCCCATACGAGCAGTACTTC
-,TRBJ2-7,TRBV6-1,few,CASSVPGAGSYEQYF,TGTGCCAGCAGCGTACCAGGGGCAGGGTCCTACGAGCAGTACTTC
-,TRBJ2-1,TRBV20-1,-,CSAHLGGNFNEQFF,TGCAGTGCTCATCTCGGCGGGAATTTCAATGAGCAGTTCTTC
-,TRBJ2-5,TRBV29-1,few,CSVVYGYQETQYF,TGCAGCGTTGTCTACGGGTACCAAGAGACCCAGTACTTC
-,TRBJ2-3,TRBV12-3/TRBV12-4,-,CASTLEAGSTDTQYF,TGTGCCAGCACCCTGGAGGCGGGAAGCACAGATACGCAGTATTTT
TRBD1,TRBJ2-1,TRBV7-2,-,CASVKDRAGTNEQFF,TGTGCCAGCGTCAAAGACAGGGCCGGTACCAATGAGCAGTTCTTC
-,TRBJ2-7,TRBV29-1,-,CSVRGYEQYF,TGCAGCGTTCGGGGATACGAGCAGTACTTC
-,TRBJ2-1,TRBV29-1,few,CSIRLQSSYNEQFF,TGCAGCATTCGACTGCAGAGCTCCTACAATGAGCAGTTCTTC
-,TRBJ1-2,TRBV30,-,CAWRGNKLYGYTF,TGTGCCTGGAGAGGTAACAAGCTCTATGGCTACACCTTC
-,TRBJ2-5,TRBV20-1,few,CSAQGATETQYF,TGCAGTGCCCAAGGGGCCACGGAGACCCAGTACTTC
-,TRBJ2-1,TRBV6-1,-,CASNRPQFF,TGTGCCAGCAACAGACCCCAGTTCTTC
-,TRBJ2-4,TRBV12-3/TRBV12-4,-,CASSWVPKNIQYF,TGTGCCAGCAGTTGGGTACCCAAAAACATTCAGTACTTC
TRBD1,TRBJ2-7,TRBV5-1,-,CASSFSGTGNYEQYF,TGCGCCAGCAGCTTCTCCGGGACAGGGAACTACGAGCAGTACTTC
-,TRBJ2-7,TRBV20-1,-,CSARDPRGLEQYF,TGCAGTGCTAGAGACCCCCGAGGCCTCGAGCAGTACTTC
-,TRBJ1-1,TRBV6-6,-,CASRYGGRRTEAFF,TGTGCCAGCAGGTATGGGGGGCGTCGTACTGAAGCTTTCTTT
TRBD2,TRBJ2-7,TRBV12-3/TRBV12-4,-,CASRSGTNPSYEQYF,TGTGCCAGCAGATCCGGGACTAACCCCTCCTACGAGCAGTACTTC
-,TRBJ1-4,TRBV4-1,-,CASSPDRWGEKLFF,TGCGCCAGCAGCCCCGACAGGTGGGGGGAAAAACTGTTTTTT
-,TRBJ1-5,TRBV6-6,-,CASSRLQGGVSNQLQHF,TGTGCCAGCAGCCGTCTACAGGGTGGGGTTAGCAATCAGCTCCAGCATTTT
-,TRBJ2-5,TRBV5-1,-,CASSLAERGETQYF,TGCGCCAGCAGCTTGGCGGAGCGTGGAGAGACCCAGTACTTC
-,TRBJ2-5,TRBV7-3,few,CASSLSGGPQETQYF,TGTGCCAGCAGCTTGTCTGGCGGGCCCCAAGAGACCCAGTACTTC
TRBD1,TRBJ2-3,TRBV29-1,-,CSGDRAGDTQYF,TGCAGCGGGGACAGGGCGGGAGATACGCAGTATTTT
-,TRBJ2-1,TRBV6-6,-,CASRGHYTSANEQFF,TGTGCCAGCAGGGGCCATTACACTTCTGCCAATGAGCAGTTCTTC
-,TRBJ2-1,TRBV20-1,-,CSAVGGEPREQFF,TGCAGTGCGGTTGGCGGGGAACCTCGGGAGCAGTTCTTC